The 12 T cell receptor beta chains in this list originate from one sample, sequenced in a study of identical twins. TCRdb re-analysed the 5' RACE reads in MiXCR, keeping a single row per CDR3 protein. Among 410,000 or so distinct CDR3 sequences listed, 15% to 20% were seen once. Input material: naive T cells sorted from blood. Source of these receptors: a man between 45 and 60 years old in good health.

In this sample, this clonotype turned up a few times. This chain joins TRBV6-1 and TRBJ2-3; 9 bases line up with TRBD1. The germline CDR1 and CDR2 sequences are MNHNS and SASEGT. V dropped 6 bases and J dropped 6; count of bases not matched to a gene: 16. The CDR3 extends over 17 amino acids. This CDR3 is CASRPTNRGRLSDTQYF. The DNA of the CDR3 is TGTGCCAGCAGACCTACAAACAGGGGGCGGCTTTCTGATACGCAGTATTTT.

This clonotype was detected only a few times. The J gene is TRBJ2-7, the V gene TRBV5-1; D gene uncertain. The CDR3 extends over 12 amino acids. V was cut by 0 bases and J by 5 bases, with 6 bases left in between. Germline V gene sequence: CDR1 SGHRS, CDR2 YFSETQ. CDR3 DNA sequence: TGCGCCAGCAGCTTGGGCCAGCACGAGCAGTACTTC. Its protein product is CASSLGQHEQYF.

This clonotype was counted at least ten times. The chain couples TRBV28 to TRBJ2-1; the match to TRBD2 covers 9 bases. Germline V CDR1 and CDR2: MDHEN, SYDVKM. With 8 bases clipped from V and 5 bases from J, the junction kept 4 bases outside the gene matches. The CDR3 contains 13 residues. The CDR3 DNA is TGTGCCAGCGAACTAGCGGGCCACAATGAGCAGTTCTTC. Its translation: CASELAGHNEQFF.

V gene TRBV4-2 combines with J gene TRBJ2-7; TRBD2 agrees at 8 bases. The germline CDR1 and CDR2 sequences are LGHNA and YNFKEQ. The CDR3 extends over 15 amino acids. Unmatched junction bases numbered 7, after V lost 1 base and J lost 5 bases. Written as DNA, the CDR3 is TGTGCCAGCAGCCAAGGGGCGGGGGGCAACGACGAGCAGTACTTC. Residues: CASSQGAGGNDEQYF.

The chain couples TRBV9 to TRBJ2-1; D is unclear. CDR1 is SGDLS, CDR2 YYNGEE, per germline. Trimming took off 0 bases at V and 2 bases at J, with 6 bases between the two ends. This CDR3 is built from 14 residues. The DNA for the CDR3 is TGTGCCAGCAGCGTAGCTGGGGCCTACAATGAGCAGTTCTTC. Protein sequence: CASSVAGAYNEQFF.

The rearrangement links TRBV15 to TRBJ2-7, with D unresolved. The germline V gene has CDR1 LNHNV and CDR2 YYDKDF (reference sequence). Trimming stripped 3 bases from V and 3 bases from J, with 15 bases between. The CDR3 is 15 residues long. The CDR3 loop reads CATSSKTPASYEQYF. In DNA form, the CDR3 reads TGTGCCACCAGCAGCAAAACTCCGGCCAGCTACGAGCAGTACTTC.

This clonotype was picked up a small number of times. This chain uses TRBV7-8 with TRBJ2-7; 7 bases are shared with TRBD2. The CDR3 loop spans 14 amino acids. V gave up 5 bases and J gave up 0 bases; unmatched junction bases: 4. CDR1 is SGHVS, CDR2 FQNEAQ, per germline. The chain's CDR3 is CASSELAPSYEQYF. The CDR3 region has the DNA TGTGCCAGCAGCGAACTAGCGCCCTCCTACGAGCAGTACTTC.

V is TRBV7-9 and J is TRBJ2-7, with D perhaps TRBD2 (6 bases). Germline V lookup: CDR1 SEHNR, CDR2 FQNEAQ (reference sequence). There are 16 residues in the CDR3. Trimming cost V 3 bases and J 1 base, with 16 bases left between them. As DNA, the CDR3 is TGTGCCAGCAGCTTCGTGCGGGGAAGTAATTCCTACGAGCAGTACTTC. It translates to CASSFVRGSNSYEQYF.

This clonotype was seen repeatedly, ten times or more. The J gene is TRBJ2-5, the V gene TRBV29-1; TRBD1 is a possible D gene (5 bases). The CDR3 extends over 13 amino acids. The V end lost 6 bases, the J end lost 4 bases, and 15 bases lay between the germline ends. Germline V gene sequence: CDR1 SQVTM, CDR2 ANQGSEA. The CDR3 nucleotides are TGCAGCGTGGGGCAAGTTGTAAGAGAGACCCAGTACTTC. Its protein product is CSVGQVVRETQYF.

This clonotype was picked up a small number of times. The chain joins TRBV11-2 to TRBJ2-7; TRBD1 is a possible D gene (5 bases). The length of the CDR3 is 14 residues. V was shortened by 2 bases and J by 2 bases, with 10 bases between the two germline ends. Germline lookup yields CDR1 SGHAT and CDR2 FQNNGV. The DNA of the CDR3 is TGTGCCAGCAGCTTAACCAGGGTCACCTACGAGCAGTACTTC. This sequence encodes CASSLTRVTYEQYF.

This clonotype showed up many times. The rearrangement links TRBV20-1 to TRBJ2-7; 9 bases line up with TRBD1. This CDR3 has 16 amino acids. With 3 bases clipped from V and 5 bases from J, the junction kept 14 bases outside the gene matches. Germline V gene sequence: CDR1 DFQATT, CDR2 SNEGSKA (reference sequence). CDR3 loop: CSARYNRGLLRNEQYF. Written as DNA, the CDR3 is TGCAGTGCTAGGTACAACAGGGGGCTTCTAAGAAACGAGCAGTACTTC.

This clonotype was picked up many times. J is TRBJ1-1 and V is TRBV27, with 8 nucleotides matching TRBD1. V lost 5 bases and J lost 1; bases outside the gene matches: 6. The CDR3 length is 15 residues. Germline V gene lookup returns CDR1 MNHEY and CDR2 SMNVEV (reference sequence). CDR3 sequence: CASSPHRGGNTEAFF. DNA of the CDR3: TGTGCCAGCAGTCCTCACAGGGGGGGGAACACTGAAGCTTTCTTT.